This TCR beta chain emerged from a study of monozygotic twins with inflammatory bowel disease. Study results and caveats: Healthy co-twins showed greater TCRbeta diversity (inverse Simpson) than IBD patients.

This CDR3 has 15 amino acids. Germline values: CDR1 LNHDA, CDR2 SQIVND (reference sequence). Template switching incorporated UMIs with a 6-nucleotide sample barcode. Both the TCRalpha cDNA and the TCRbeta cDNA were taken through two nested PCRs, lasting around 15 and 9 cycles. From its re-call of the 5' RACE reads, TCRdb lists each CDR3 protein once, without DNA. The data include 420,000 or so distinct CDR3 sequences; the top ten clones carry 2% to 2.5%. Concerning this clonotype: The antigen is not known.

This chain joins TRBV19 and TRBJ2-1; absent DNA, TCRdb's TRBD2 call cannot be checked. Input material: blood. This clonotype originated in a human donor with ulcerative colitis or Crohn's disease, or a healthy co-twin of an affected twin (not recorded which). This chain's CDR3 is CASSLVWLAGGEQFF.